This entry lists 28 T cell receptor beta chains sequenced from one sample in a study of T-cell reconstitution after alpha-beta-depleted transplantation in children. A TCRbeta library incorporating unique molecular identifiers was prepared. TCRdb reprocessed the PCR reads via MiXCR and lists one record per CDR3 protein. The sample contains about 540,000 distinct CDR3 sequences, around 16% of which appear only once. This sample comprised PBMCs from the stem cell graft donor, obtained from the stem cell graft. Receptor source: a human donor who donated a stem cell graft to a child with acute lymphoblastic leukemia.

This clonotype appeared a few times. This rearrangement joins TRBV7-9 to TRBJ2-3, with D possibly called TRBD1 or TRBD2 (6 bases each). The CDR3 is 16 amino acids. Per germline, CDR1 SEHNR and CDR2 FQNEAQ (reference sequence). Trimming left V 8 bases short and J 2 bases short, with 20 bases between. The CDR3 is CASLLEKGGNTDTQYF. The DNA of the CDR3 is TGTGCCAGCCTACTAGAAAAGGGGGGAAACACAGATACGCAGTATTTT.

The rearrangement links TRBV20-1 to TRBJ1-3, with D unclear. The germline gives CDR1 DFQATT, CDR2 SNEGSKA (reference sequence). V was trimmed by 7 bases and J by 2 bases, leaving 15 bases between them. CDR3 length equals 14 residues. CDR3 sequence reads: CSVTVRAAGNTIYF. The CDR3, as DNA: TGCAGTGTGACGGTCAGAGCCGCTGGAAACACCATATATTTT.

This clonotype was found many times. This sequence joins TRBV12-3 or TRBV12-4 and TRBJ1-1, with D uncertain. V lost 2 bases to trimming and J lost 3 bases, with 4 bases between them. CDR3 size: 12 residues. CDR3 DNA: TGTGCCAGCAGTTTACCCCACACTGAAGCTTTCTTT. Its translation: CASSLPHTEAFF.

This clonotype was counted only a few times. V and J are TRBV13 and TRBJ1-4; the D is unclear. The CDR3 is 15 amino acids. CDR1 and CDR2 from the germline V gene are PRHDT and FYEKMQ (reference sequence). V gave up 3 bases and J gave up 3 bases, with 11 bases separating them. The CDR3 here is CASSFRPKANEKLFF. CDR3 sequence (DNA): TGTGCCAGCAGCTTCCGGCCGAAGGCTAATGAAAAACTGTTTTTT.

This clonotype appeared once. The chain links TRBV5-5 to TRBJ2-5; D remains unclear. This CDR3 contains 16 residues. The V and J ends lost 1 base and 1 base respectively, with 14 bases between them. Germline V gene data show CDR1 as SGHKS and CDR2 as YYEKEE (reference sequence). CDR3 residues: CASSLFLILPQETQYF. The CDR3 DNA reads TGTGCCAGCAGCTTGTTCTTAATACTACCCCAAGAGACCCAGTACTTC.

The genes are TRBV29-1 and TRBJ2-3; no firm D call. Per germline, CDR1 SQVTM and CDR2 ANQGSEA. This CDR3 comprises 13 residues. Trimming cost V 3 bases and J 8 bases, with 15 bases left between them. Written as DNA, the CDR3 is TGCAGCGTTGAGACTCAGCCGGCCTCTACGCAGTATTTT. Encoded protein: CSVETQPASTQYF.

This chain's CDR3 is CSARVWGGAYEQYF. Here the CDR3 DNA reads TGCAGTGCTAGAGTATGGGGCGGAGCCTACGAGCAGTACTTC. The genes are TRBV20-1 and TRBJ2-7; weak D call: TRBD1 (5 bases). There are 14 residues in the CDR3. V lost 1 base to trimming and J lost 2 bases, with 12 bases between them. The germline V gene encodes CDR1 DFQATT and CDR2 SNEGSKA (reference sequence).

V and J are TRBV9 and TRBJ2-1; 8 nucleotides agree with TRBD2. The CDR3 consists of 15 residues. With 3 bases clipped from V and 4 bases from J, the junction kept 6 bases outside the gene matches. CDR1 is SGDLS, CDR2 YYNGEE, per germline. CDR3 protein: CASSAPGLDYNEQFF. The CDR3 DNA is TGTGCCAGCAGCGCGCCGGGACTAGATTACAATGAGCAGTTCTTC.

This sequence joins TRBV20-1 and TRBJ2-7; 9 bases map to TRBD1. Trimming took 1 base from V and 5 from J; bases not matched to a gene: 9. Per the germline V gene, CDR1 is DFQATT and CDR2 is SNEGSKA (reference sequence). The CDR3 length is 15 residues. CDR3: CSARGIGTGNDEQYF. In DNA form, the CDR3 reads TGCAGTGCTAGAGGGATTGGGACAGGGAACGACGAGCAGTACTTC.

This clonotype showed up just a few times. This chain joins TRBV4-1 and TRBJ2-7, with D hard to call. V shed 0 bases and J shed 3 bases, with 15 bases lying between them. Germline assignment: CDR1 MGHRA and CDR2 YSYEKL. This CDR3 has 16 amino acids. In DNA, the CDR3 is TGCGCCAGCAGCCAAGAGGGCCAAAACTTCCACTACGAGCAGTACTTC. Translating it yields CASSQEGQNFHYEQYF.

The chain uses TRBV4-2 and TRBJ2-7; a possible D gene is TRBD1 (6 bases). The V end was cut by 1 base, the J end by 2 bases, with 12 bases between. This CDR3 region has 15 residues. Germline CDR1 reads LGHNA; CDR2 reads YNFKEQ. CDR3 nucleotides: TGTGCCAGCAGCCAAGGGGGACAAGAGCCCTACGAGCAGTACTTC. The encoded protein is CASSQGGQEPYEQYF.

This clonotype was counted ten times or more. This chain uses TRBV12-3 or TRBV12-4 with TRBJ2-1; TRBD2 might be the D (6 bases). Trimming removed 11 bases from V and 13 bases from J, with 18 bases in between. The CDR3 totals 11 residues. This CDR3 reads CASQWRGLQFF. The CDR3 DNA follows: TGTGCCTCCCAATGGCGGGGTTTACAGTTCTTC.

This clonotype appeared a few times. This chain joins TRBV9 and TRBJ2-5; TRBD2 matches at 8 bases. This CDR3 is 14 amino acids long. Trimming took 3 bases from V and 5 from J; bases not matched to a gene: 6. The V gene's germline CDR1 is SGDLS and CDR2 YYNGEE. CDR3 DNA sequence: TGTGCCAGCAGCGATGTCCCGGGGGGGGAGACCCAGTACTTC. Translated: CASSDVPGGETQYF.

This clonotype was seen only a few times. V usage is TRBV27 and J usage is TRBJ1-2; TRBD1 agrees at 7 bases. Germline V gives CDR1 MNHEY, CDR2 SMNVEV (reference sequence). J was trimmed by 8 bases and V by 0 bases; bases with no gene match: 6. The CDR3 is made up of 14 amino acids. The CDR3 coding sequence is TGTGCCAGCAGTTTATCGGGACAGCCACTGGGCTACACCTTC. This encodes CASSLSGQPLGYTF.

This chain joins TRBV4-2 and TRBJ2-1; D gene unclear. Between the trimmed V and J ends, which lost 0 bases and 3 bases, there was a span of 6 bases. The CDR3 is made up of 14 amino acids. Germline V gene data show CDR1 as LGHNA and CDR2 as YNFKEQ. CDR3 loop: CASSQDSDYNEQFF. The CDR3 coding sequence is TGTGCCAGCAGCCAAGATTCGGACTACAATGAGCAGTTCTTC.

The gene calls are TRBV30 and TRBJ1-1, with D possibly TRBD1 on 5 matching bases. Germline lookup yields CDR1 GTSNPN and CDR2 SVGIG (reference sequence). V was clipped by 3 bases and J by 6 bases, with 14 bases between them. The CDR3 consists of 13 residues. The CDR3 is CAWSGDGGAEAFF. The CDR3 nucleotides are TGTGCCTGGAGCGGCGACGGGGGGGCTGAAGCTTTCTTT.

The chain has TRBV3-1 and TRBJ2-1; D is possibly TRBD2 (6 bases). The V end lost 2 bases, the J end lost 9 bases, and 14 bases lay between the germline ends. The CDR3 is made up of 14 amino acids. Germline values: CDR1 LGHDT, CDR2 YNNKEL (reference sequence). The CDR3 region is CASSQPAEGPEQFF. The CDR3 DNA sequence: TGTGCCAGCAGCCAACCGGCGGAGGGCCCTGAGCAGTTCTTC.

This clonotype occurred a few times. This chain links TRBV7-8 with TRBJ2-5, with unresolved D. Deletions cut 1 base from V and 5 bases from J, with 11 bases between. The germline V gene has CDR1 SGHVS and CDR2 FQNEAQ. This CDR3 has 14 amino acids. This CDR3 reads CASSLVLGWETQYF. The CDR3 bases are TGTGCCAGCAGCTTAGTACTGGGGTGGGAGACCCAGTACTTC.

This clonotype has only a few counts. The V gene is TRBV20-1, the J gene TRBJ1-5; D is unclear. CDR3 length equals 14 residues. The V gene lost 3 bases and the J gene lost 11 bases, with 20 bases spanning the gap. CDR1 DFQATT and CDR2 SNEGSKA come from the germline V gene (reference sequence). CDR3 residues: CSASRSRLHKAQHF. CDR3 DNA: TGCAGTGCTAGTCGTAGCAGGCTCCATAAGGCCCAGCATTTT.

The chain combines TRBV3-1 with TRBJ2-7, with D tentatively TRBD2 (5 bases). Germline values: CDR1 LGHDT, CDR2 YNNKEL (reference sequence). The CDR3 sequence is 17 residues long. Trimming removed 8 bases at V and 3 bases at J, with 26 bases between. In DNA form, the CDR3 reads TGTGCCAGCTCCCAAGTTAGTCTAGCAGCGGCCAACTACGAGCAGTACTTC. Amino acid sequence: CASSQVSLAAANYEQYF.

This clonotype has a handful of counts. V gene TRBV15 combines with J gene TRBJ1-2, with 10 positions matching TRBD1. CDR1 is LNHNV, CDR2 YYDKDF, per germline (reference sequence). The junction had 1 base not matched to a gene; V was cut back by 1 base and J by 2 bases. CDR3 size: 15 residues. In nucleotides, the CDR3 is TGTGCCACCAGCAGAGGGACAGGGGGAAACTATGGCTACACCTTC. Translating it yields CATSRGTGGNYGYTF.

A few counts support this clonotype. The chain carries TRBV18 and TRBJ2-5; tentatively, D is TRBD1 (5 bases). This CDR3 contains 15 residues. Germline V CDR1 and CDR2: KGHSH, LQKENI. Between the trimmed V and J ends, which lost 3 bases and 2 bases, there was a span of 13 bases. CDR3 sequence (DNA): TGTGCCAGCTCACCGAGGCAGGGTGTACAAGAGACCCAGTACTTC. Its translation is CASSPRQGVQETQYF. Looking up the rest from reference TRBV18 and TRBJ2-5 gives the full variable domain: NAGVMQNPRHLVRRRGQEARLRCSPMKGHSHVYWYRQLPEEGLKFMVYLQKENIIDESGMPKERFSAEFPKEGPSILRIQQVVRGDSAAYFCASSPRQGVQETQYFGPGTRLLVL.

The V gene is TRBV5-1, the J gene TRBJ2-1; 9 bases map to TRBD2. Germline trimming cut 4 bases from V and 6 bases from J; bases unmatched to any gene: 5. Germline V gene data show CDR1 as SGHRS and CDR2 as YFSETQ. This CDR3 has 14 amino acids. CDR3 in DNA: TGCGCCAGCAGCGAGGGACTAGCCCCCAATGAGCAGTTCTTC. Protein product: CASSEGLAPNEQFF.

J is TRBJ2-3 and V is TRBV18; 7 nucleotides align to TRBD1. The CDR3 runs 16 residues. After removal of 2 bases from V and 2 bases from J, the junction contained 7 bases not matched to a gene. The germline V gene has CDR1 KGHSH and CDR2 LQKENI. The CDR3 DNA reads TGTGCCAGCTCACCAGTTGCGACAGGGCTCACAGATACGCAGTATTTT. Translation gives CASSPVATGLTDTQYF.

This clonotype appeared many times. The V gene is TRBV7-6, the J gene TRBJ2-7, with 16 bases that match TRBD2. Germline CDR1 is SGHVS and CDR2 is FNYEAQ. J was trimmed by 5 bases and V by 3 bases; bases with no gene match: 10. The CDR3 is 18 amino acids. The CDR3 DNA reads as TGTGCCAGCAGCTTTAGGCCGGGACTAGCGGGAGGGGACGACGAGCAGTACTTC. Residues: CASSFRPGLAGGDDEQYF.

This clonotype was recorded a few times. This chain joins TRBV20-1 and TRBJ1-5; TRBD1 might be the D (5 bases). Germline V gives CDR1 DFQATT, CDR2 SNEGSKA (reference sequence). Trimming removed 6 bases from V and 2 bases from J, with 20 bases in between. The CDR3 extends over 16 amino acids. The CDR3 here is CSASGSGGYGNQPQHF. For the CDR3, the DNA is TGCAGTGCCTCCGGGTCCGGGGGATATGGCAATCAGCCCCAGCATTTT.

V is TRBV4-1 and J is TRBJ2-2; TRBD2 is a possible D gene (6 bases). Per germline, CDR1 MGHRA and CDR2 YSYEKL. V lost 4 bases and J 6 bases, leaving 18 bases between the germline ends. The CDR3 runs 16 residues. In DNA form, the CDR3 reads TGCGCCAGCAGCCCGGGACCGGGAGTTAGGGCCGGGGAGCTGTTTTTT. Its translation is CASSPGPGVRAGELFF.

The rearrangement joins TRBV29-1 to TRBJ2-7; D may be TRBD1 (6 bases). The CDR3 runs to 12 residues. Trimming pared 5 bases from V and 3 bases from J, leaving 11 bases between. CDR1 is SQVTM and CDR2 is ANQGSEA in the germline V gene. The CDR3 DNA is TGCAGCGTTCAGAGAGGGGGCTACGAGCAGTACTTC. This codes for CSVQRGGYEQYF.